The 26 T cell receptor beta chains below were found in one sample sequenced in a study of T cells in Graves' hyperthyroidism and ophthalmopathy. RNA transcripts provided the source from which TCR beta CDR3 regions were amplified. Researchers ran a first-round RT-PCR on the TCR CDR3 using the HTBI primer set. TCRdb ran MiXCR on the multiplex PCR reads and lists one entry per CDR3 protein. The sample shows about 640,000 distinct CDR3 sequences, around 20% of them seen only once. The specimen was blood. The receptors stem from a man under 40 with Graves' ophthalmopathy.

J is TRBJ2-3 and V is TRBV11-3; D uncertain. Germline V gene sequence: CDR1 SGHNT, CDR2 YENEEA. Trimming pared 2 bases from V and 5 bases from J, leaving 23 bases between. This CDR3 region has 18 residues. CDR3 sequence (DNA): TGTGCCAGCAGCTTATTGGGTCCTAGGTCCACCCGCTTAGATACGCAGTATTTT. Amino acid sequence: CASSLLGPRSTRLDTQYF.

This clonotype was picked up many times. The chain joins TRBV30 to TRBJ1-1; no reliable D call. V lost 3 bases and J 0 bases, leaving 5 bases between the germline ends. Germline V gives CDR1 GTSNPN, CDR2 SVGIG (reference sequence). The CDR3 covers 12 residues. The DNA for the CDR3 is TGTGCCTGGAGAGGTATGAACACTGAAGCTTTCTTT. Its protein is CAWRGMNTEAFF.

This chain links TRBV7-9 with TRBJ1-5; D ambiguous. CDR3 size: 15 residues. Trimming pared 0 bases from V and 5 bases from J, leaving 11 bases between. Germline loops: CDR1 SEHNR, CDR2 FQNEAQ (reference sequence). The CDR3 nucleotides are TGTGCCAGCAGCTTAGCGCGGGAGCGGGATCAGCCCCAGCATTTT. Translating gives CASSLARERDQPQHF.

This clonotype was recorded at least ten times. The chain has TRBV11-1 and TRBJ2-2; D is perhaps TRBD2 (5 bases). Germline CDR1 and CDR2: SGHAT and FQDESV (reference sequence). Trimming left V 5 bases short and J 4 bases short, with 17 bases between. This CDR3 has 16 amino acids. CDR3 protein: CASSPLLVGSTGELFF. CDR3 coding DNA: TGTGCCAGCAGCCCCCTACTAGTCGGGTCCACCGGGGAGCTGTTTTTT.

The chain joins TRBV6-5 to TRBJ1-5; weak D call: TRBD1 (5 bases). The CDR3 spans 14 residues. Trimming took 2 bases from V and 6 from J, leaving 11 bases between them. CDR1 and CDR2 (germline): MNHEY, SVGAGI. The CDR3 loop is CASSYRQKGQPQHF. The CDR3 coding sequence is TGTGCCAGCAGTTACCGACAGAAGGGTCAGCCCCAGCATTTT.

This chain uses TRBV3-1 with TRBJ2-2, with TRBD2 matching 12 bases. Looked up from germline, CDR1 is LGHDT and CDR2 is YNNKEL (reference sequence). The CDR3 consists of 16 residues. Losses at the gene ends were 4 bases for V and 6 bases for J; bases not matched to a gene: 6. The CDR3: CASSPQLAGGPGELFF. The CDR3 DNA is TGTGCCAGCAGCCCACAACTAGCGGGAGGTCCCGGGGAGCTGTTTTTT.

Written as DNA, the CDR3 is TGCGCCAGCAGCTTGGACGAACCCGACTATGGCTACACCTTC. This translates into CASSLDEPDYGYTF. The chain couples TRBV5-1 to TRBJ1-2; D is ambiguous. This CDR3 spans 14 amino acids. Germline assignment: CDR1 SGHRS and CDR2 YFSETQ. V was clipped by 0 bases and J by 3 bases, with 9 bases between them.

The chain is built from TRBV13 and TRBJ2-5; 9 nucleotides match TRBD1. The CDR3 is made up of 15 amino acids. Germline values: CDR1 PRHDT, CDR2 FYEKMQ (reference sequence). The J segment lost 4 bases and the V segment lost 5 bases, leaving 8 bases of the junction unmatched. This CDR3 is CASSPYPGQGETQYF. The CDR3 DNA reads TGTGCCAGCAGCCCCTATCCGGGACAGGGAGAGACCCAGTACTTC.

The sample holds many counts of this clonotype. The chain uses TRBV20-1 and TRBJ2-7; D not resolved. The V gene lost 1 base and the J gene lost 0 bases, with 13 bases spanning the gap. Germline CDR1 is DFQATT and CDR2 is SNEGSKA (reference sequence). The CDR3 spans 15 residues. The CDR3 reads CSARAWPQVSYEQYF. The CDR3 DNA reads as TGCAGTGCTAGAGCATGGCCCCAGGTCTCCTACGAGCAGTACTTC.

This chain joins TRBV28 and TRBJ2-7, with D maybe TRBD1 (7 bases). The CDR3 has 16 residues. V was shortened by 6 bases and J by 0 bases, with 18 bases between the two germline ends. The germline gives CDR1 MDHEN, CDR2 SYDVKM. The CDR3 here is CASSRRGAGSSYEQYF. Written as DNA, the CDR3 is TGTGCCAGCAGCCGCAGGGGGGCAGGGAGCTCCTACGAGCAGTACTTC. Combining the CDR3 with reference TRBV28 and TRBJ2-7 gives the whole variable domain DVKVTQSSRYLVKRTGEKVFLECVQDMDHENMFWYRQDPGLGLRLIYFSYDVKMKEKGDIPEGYSVSREKKERFSLILESASTNQTSMYLCASSRRGAGSSYEQYFGPGTRLTVT.

This rearrangement joins TRBV19 to TRBJ2-1; maybe TRBD1 (5 bases). CDR3 length: 15 amino acids. Germline V gene lookup returns CDR1 LNHDA and CDR2 SQIVND (reference sequence). Trimming took off 1 base at V and 4 bases at J, with 11 bases between the two ends. CDR3 DNA sequence: TGTGCCAGTAGTATAGGTGACAGCCCATACAATGAGCAGTTCTTC. It translates to CASSIGDSPYNEQFF.

The chain employs TRBV5-6 and TRBJ1-2, with D hard to call. Germline CDR1 is SGHDT and CDR2 is YYEEEE. The CDR3 length is 14 residues. Trimming shortened V by 4 bases and J by 8 bases, and 18 bases separated the two germline ends. The CDR3 coding sequence is TGTGCCAGCAGCCGGGCGATTCGGGGAGGAGGCTACACCTTC. Its protein product is CASSRAIRGGGYTF.

The table lists this clonotype with a few counts. This chain's CDR3 is CASSLQIPRTDTQYF. The CDR3 DNA reads as TGTGCCAGCAGCCTACAAATTCCTAGAACAGATACGCAGTATTTT. The chain carries TRBV11-2 and TRBJ2-3; D remains unclear. With 5 bases removed from V and 3 bases from J, the gap between germline ends came to 15 bases. CDR3 length: 15 residues. Germline V gives CDR1 SGHAT, CDR2 FQNNGV.

The rearrangement joins TRBV10-3 to TRBJ2-1; 8 bases are shared with TRBD2. V gave up 3 bases and J gave up 6 bases; unmatched junction bases: 7. From germline, CDR1 is ENHRY and CDR2 SYGVKD. This CDR3 is 15 amino acids long. CDR3 loop: CAISELAEAGNEQFF. The CDR3 DNA is TGTGCCATCAGTGAACTAGCGGAGGCGGGCAATGAGCAGTTCTTC.

This clonotype was recorded a few times. This chain joins TRBV27 and TRBJ2-1; TRBD2 aligns across 9 bases. CDR3 size: 17 residues. The V gene's germline CDR1 is MNHEY and CDR2 SMNVEV (reference sequence). J gave up 7 bases and V 2 bases, and 12 bases lay outside the gene matches. The CDR3 reads CASSLLPVAGVLNEQFF. The CDR3 DNA sequence: TGTGCCAGCAGTTTACTACCAGTAGCGGGAGTTCTTAATGAGCAGTTCTTC.

This clonotype showed up many times. V usage is TRBV28 and J usage is TRBJ2-5; D is unresolved. The V and J ends lost 7 bases and 5 bases respectively, with 11 bases between them. The V gene's germline CDR1 is MDHEN and CDR2 SYDVKM. CDR3 length: 12 residues. The DNA of the CDR3 is TGTGCCAGCAAGGTGGGCATGGAGACCCAGTACTTC. Its protein is CASKVGMETQYF.

This clonotype turned up a few times. The rearrangement joins TRBV6-2 or TRBV6-3 to TRBJ2-2; 8 bases fit TRBD1. This CDR3 is 14 amino acids long. Germline V gene lookup returns CDR1 MNHEY and CDR2 SVGEGT. The junction had 3 bases not matched to a gene; V was cut back by 6 bases and J by 3 bases. The CDR3 is CASRGQGYTGELFF. CDR3 nucleotide sequence: TGTGCCAGCAGAGGACAGGGTTACACCGGGGAGCTGTTTTTT.

The J gene is TRBJ1-6, the V gene TRBV10-2; 11 positions agree with TRBD1. The trim removed 6 bases at V and 10 bases at J, leaving 8 bases unmatched. This CDR3 region has 15 residues. Germline CDR1 WSHSY, CDR2 SAAADI. DNA for the CDR3: TGCGCCAGCAGGAGGACAGGGGGCGCGGACTCACCCCTCCACTTT. Amino acid sequence: CASRRTGGADSPLHF.

In its sample, this clonotype was seen many times. The chain employs TRBV3-1 and TRBJ2-1; TRBD2 aligns across 7 bases. Germline V lookup: CDR1 LGHDT, CDR2 YNNKEL (reference sequence). The CDR3 runs 13 residues. V lost 4 bases, J lost 10 bases, and 7 bases stayed unmatched. This CDR3 is CASSPRDGGEQFF. The CDR3 DNA reads TGTGCCAGCAGCCCCCGGGACGGGGGGGAGCAGTTCTTC.

This clonotype appeared a few times. The V gene is TRBV7-2, the J gene TRBJ2-7; the D gene is possibly TRBD1 (6 bases). This CDR3 has 16 residues. Trimming took 4 bases from V and 0 from J, leaving 16 bases between them. Germline V lookup: CDR1 SGHTA, CDR2 FQGNSA. The CDR3 nucleotides are TGTGCCAGCAGCTCACGAAGGGGGAAAAGCTCCTACGAGCAGTACTTC. This gives the protein CASSSRRGKSSYEQYF.

In DNA form, the CDR3 reads TGTGCCAGCAGCTCCCAGGGACAGGGTTTCCCGGAGACCCAGTACTTC. It is translated as CASSSQGQGFPETQYF. The rearrangement links TRBV7-9 to TRBJ2-5, with TRBD1 matching over 9 bases. Looked up from germline, CDR1 is SEHNR and CDR2 is FQNEAQ (reference sequence). CDR3 length: 16 residues. V was pared by 4 bases and J by 5 bases, with 11 bases of the junction left unmatched.

V gene TRBV20-1 combines with J gene TRBJ1-2, with D possibly being TRBD1 (6 bases). Trimming cost V 0 bases and J 4 bases, with 12 bases left between them. This CDR3 spans 14 amino acids. Germline CDR1 and CDR2: DFQATT and SNEGSKA (reference sequence). CDR3 sequence (DNA): TGCAGTGCTAGAGATACAGGGATGGGCTATGGCTACACCTTC. This gives the protein CSARDTGMGYGYTF.

The V gene is TRBV30, the J gene TRBJ2-3; TRBD2 aligns across 9 bases. Germline V gives CDR1 GTSNPN, CDR2 SVGIG (reference sequence). The CDR3 is made up of 16 amino acids. The junction had 9 bases not matched to a gene; V was cut back by 0 bases and J by 5 bases. The CDR3 DNA sequence: TGTGCCTGGAGTGTACACGGCGGGGGGGGGAGAGATACGCAGTATTTT. Translated: CAWSVHGGGGRDTQYF.

The chain links TRBV7-2 to TRBJ2-4; 9 positions agree with TRBD1. Germline loops: CDR1 SGHTA, CDR2 FQGNSA. Trimming removed 3 bases from V and 7 bases from J; junction bases left unmatched: 10. This CDR3 contains 16 residues. CDR3 coding DNA: TGTGCCAGCAGCTTGAATTCGGCCGGACAGGGGAACATTCAGTACTTC. The encoded protein is CASSLNSAGQGNIQYF.

This clonotype was observed at least ten times. The rearrangement joins TRBV7-9 to TRBJ2-7; D is perhaps TRBD2 (6 bases). CDR3 length equals 15 residues. The germline V gene encodes CDR1 SEHNR and CDR2 FQNEAQ (reference sequence). V lost 5 bases, J lost 3 bases, and 17 bases lay in between. As DNA, the CDR3 is TGTGCCAGCAGCGACGGCGGGACTTGGGACTACGAGCAGTACTTC. As protein: CASSDGGTWDYEQYF. Complete variable domain (other parts from reference TRBV7-9 and TRBJ2-7): DTGVSQNPRHKITKRGQNVTFRCDPISEHNRLYWYRQTLGQGPEFLTYFQNEAQLEKSRLLSDRFSAERPKGSFSTLEIQRTEQGDSAMYLCASSDGGTWDYEQYFGPGTRLTVT.

This clonotype occurred many times. The rearrangement joins TRBV27 to TRBJ2-5; 7 nucleotides align to TRBD2. Germline V CDR1 and CDR2: MNHEY, SMNVEV (reference sequence). CDR3 length equals 15 residues. J was trimmed by 5 bases and V by 3 bases; bases with no gene match: 9. CDR3 coding DNA: TGTGCCAGCAGTTTTGCGGCGGGAGAGGAGGAGACCCAGTACTTC. It is translated as CASSFAAGEEETQYF.